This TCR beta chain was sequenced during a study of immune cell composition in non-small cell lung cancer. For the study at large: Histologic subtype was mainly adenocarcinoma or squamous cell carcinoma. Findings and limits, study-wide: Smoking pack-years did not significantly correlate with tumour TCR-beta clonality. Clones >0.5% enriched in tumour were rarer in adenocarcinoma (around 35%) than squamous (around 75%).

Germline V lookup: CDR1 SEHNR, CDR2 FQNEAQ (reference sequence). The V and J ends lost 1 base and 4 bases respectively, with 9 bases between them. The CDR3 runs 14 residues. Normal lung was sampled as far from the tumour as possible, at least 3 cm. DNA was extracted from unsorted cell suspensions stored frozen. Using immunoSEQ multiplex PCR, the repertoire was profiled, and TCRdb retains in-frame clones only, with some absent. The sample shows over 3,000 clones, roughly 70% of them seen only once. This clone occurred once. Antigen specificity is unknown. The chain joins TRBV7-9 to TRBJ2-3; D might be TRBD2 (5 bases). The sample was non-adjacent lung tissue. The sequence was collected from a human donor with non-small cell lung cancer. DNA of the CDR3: TGTGCCAGCAGCTTAGTTGCTAGCTCAGATACGCAGTATTTT. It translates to CASSLVASSDTQYF.